This TCR beta chain was sequenced in a study of high-grade serous ovarian cancer treatment subgroups. On the study more broadly: Mean per sample: about 15,000 reads, just under 7,500 unique TCR beta rearrangements.

A note on this clone: No antigen is known for it.

Germline values: CDR1 MNHNY, CDR2 SVGAGI (reference sequence). The V end lost 2 bases, the J end lost 0 bases, and 9 bases lay between the germline ends. The CDR3 contains 15 residues. Sequenced by immunoSEQ multiplex PCR; TCRdb stores in-frame clones only, minus some. This sample has approximately 5,000 clones, with around 75% found just once. Study results and caveats: Higher neoantigen levels went with greater TCR clonal relatedness. Repertoire analysis covered CDR3 alone, not CDR1 or CDR2.

Tumor samples were taken before definitive surgery or chemotherapy. This TCR derives from a human patient with high-grade serous ovarian cancer. V is TRBV6-6 and J is TRBJ2-3; D gene uncertain. Sequencing used tumor tissue. Here the CDR3 reads CASSYLGSSTDTQYF. CDR3 bases: TGTGCCAGCAGTTACCTGGGCTCTAGCACAGATACGCAGTATTTT.